Reported below is one T cell receptor beta chain. As processed by the authors: It was from reference gene primer amplification that nucleated cell counts were estimated. Repertoires were generated with immunoSEQ multiplex PCR, while TCRdb's copy carries only in-frame clones and drops some. D and trimming were read from the DNA, whereas the V and J calls and clone size are those reported in that table. The sample consists of approximately 250,000 clones, around 84% of them appearing once. This sample is drawn from a study of blood T cell repertoires in COVID-19. About the study: Samples representing acute and convalescent COVID-19 were sourced from the United States, Italy and Spain. Nucleic acid was either cDNA or gDNA, and it came from T cells, B-cell-depleted T cells, or PBMCs.

The sequenced sample was peripheral blood. The TCR sequence derives from a man aged 40-49 years with acute or convalescent COVID-19.

For the CDR3, the DNA is TGTGCCAGCATCAACTGGGGGGGTGAAGCTTTCTTT. Translated: CASINWGGEAFF. V is TRBV6-5 and J is TRBJ1-1, with a weak D call TRBD1 (5 bases). The CDR3 totals 12 residues. Germline V gives CDR1 MNHEY, CDR2 SVGAGI. V shed 7 bases and J shed 7 bases, with 13 bases lying between them.